The clone carrying this T cell receptor (beta chain) was counted once. The antigen is undetermined. Time point given: 20-29 weeks after completion of therapy. This specimen belongs to a study of T cell therapy after organ transplantation. The protocol was immunoSEQ multiplex PCR, while the TCRdb copy is restricted to in-frame clones and leaves out a portion. This table holds more than 15,000 clones, around 86% found once. The source material was CD8+ T cells from blood, sampled after autologous CMV-specific T cell therapy. This TCR was sampled from a human patient who had received a solid organ transplant and had CMV disease. Among the T cells, some may be from the graft donor.

CDR3 amino acids: CAWSWGYEQYF. CDR3 nucleotide sequence: TGTGCCTGGAGTTGGGGCTACGAGCAGTACTTC. This chain uses TRBV30 with TRBJ2-7; D gene unclear. Germline-derived CDR1 and CDR2 are GTSNPN and SVGIG (reference sequence). The CDR3 sequence is 11 residues long. V was pared by 2 bases and J by 3 bases, with 5 bases between.